This T cell receptor (beta chain) was captured by sequencing in a study of blood T cells in healthy people across ages. Study-wide results and caveats: The percentage of naive T cells correlated strongly with TCR beta diversity. Estimated diversity that came from one million T cells was considered an underestimate.

For this clonotype: Its cognate antigen is unknown.

The CDR3 is 14 amino acids. Trimming removed 6 bases from V and 4 bases from J; junction bases left unmatched: 8. A sample-barcoded 5' primer and a J-beta primer mix were used in a second PCR of roughly 7 to 12 cycles. MiXCR was run by TCRdb on the 5' RACE reads, yielding one entry per CDR3 protein. The data contain hundreds of thousands of distinct CDR3 sequences, 55% to 65% of them singletons. Individuals who donated were healthy Caucasians from Russia aged roughly 6 to 100. The draw of peripheral blood yielded around 9.6 milliliters from each donor. The chain is built from TRBV12-3 or TRBV12-4 and TRBJ1-1, with 7 bases matching TRBD1. The receptor's source is a man in his thirties or forties in good health. The sequenced sample consisted of blood. CDR3 nucleotide sequence: TGTGCCAGCAGACGGGACAGAACTAGCACTGAAGCTTTCTTT. Residues: CASRRDRTSTEAFF.